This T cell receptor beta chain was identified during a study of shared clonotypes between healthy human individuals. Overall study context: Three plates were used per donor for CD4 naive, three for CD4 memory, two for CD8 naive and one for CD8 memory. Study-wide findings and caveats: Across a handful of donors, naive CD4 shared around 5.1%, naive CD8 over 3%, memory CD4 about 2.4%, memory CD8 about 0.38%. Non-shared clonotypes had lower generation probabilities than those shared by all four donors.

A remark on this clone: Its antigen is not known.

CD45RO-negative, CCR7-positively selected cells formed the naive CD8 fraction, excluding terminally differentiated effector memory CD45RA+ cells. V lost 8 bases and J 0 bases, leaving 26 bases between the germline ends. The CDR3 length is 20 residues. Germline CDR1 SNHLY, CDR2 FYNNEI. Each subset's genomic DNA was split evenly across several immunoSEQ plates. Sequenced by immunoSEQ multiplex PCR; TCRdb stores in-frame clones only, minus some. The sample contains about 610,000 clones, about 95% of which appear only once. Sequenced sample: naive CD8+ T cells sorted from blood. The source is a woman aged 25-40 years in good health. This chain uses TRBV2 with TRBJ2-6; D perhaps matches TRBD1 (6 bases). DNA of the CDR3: TGTGCCAGCTTGTGGTCCGGGACAAGGGGTAAATACTCTGGGGCCAACGTCCTGACTTTC. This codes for CASLWSGTRGKYSGANVLTF. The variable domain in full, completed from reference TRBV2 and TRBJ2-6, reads EPEVTQTPSHQVTQMGQEVILRCVPISNHLYFYWYRQILGQKVEFLVSFYNNEISEKSEIFDDQFSVERPDGSNFTLKIRSTKLEDSAMYFCASLWSGTRGKYSGANVLTFGAGSRLTVL.